These T cell receptor beta chains were read from a single sample in a study of T cell responses to AZD1222 COVID-19 vaccine. Generated by immunoSEQ multiplex PCR, the TCRdb table keeps only in-frame clones and is missing some. This sample has over 60,000 clones, with about 80% found just once. Sequencing used peripheral blood, obtained 28 days after the second AZD1222 dose. Source of these receptors: an adult who received the AZD1222 COVID-19 vaccine. Each CDR3 is given with its conserved first and last residue. The order of the fields is clone size, V gene, J gene, D gene, CDR3 DNA, CDR3 protein. D genes are given only for firm matches. Some rows mark clone size as missing; the rest say once, few, many or name a class of expanded clone.

size: .; V: TRBV19; J: TRBJ1-3; D: .; DNA: TGTGCCAGTACCAGCGGGGCCGTCTCTGGAAACACCATATATTTT; CDR3: CASTSGAVSGNTIYF
size: once; V: TRBV7-3; J: TRBJ1-1; D: .; DNA: TGTGCCAGCAGCTCAGGGGTAGACACTGAAGCTTTCTTT; CDR3: CASSSGVDTEAFF
size: .; V: TRBV3-1/TRBV3-2; J: TRBJ2-5; D: .; DNA: TGTGCCAGCAGTATTTCTCGGGAGACCCAGTACTTC; CDR3: CASSISRETQYF
size: few; V: TRBV20-1; J: TRBJ1-5; D: .; DNA: TGCAGTGCTAGAGTTGACAGAACCCAGCATTTT; CDR3: CSARVDRTQHF
size: .; V: TRBV11-2; J: TRBJ2-7; D: TRBD1; DNA: TGTGCCAGCAGCTCCCGGGACAGGGGGACCTACGAGCAGTACTTC; CDR3: CASSSRDRGTYEQYF
size: .; V: TRBV3-1/TRBV3-2; J: TRBJ2-1; D: TRBD2; DNA: TGTGCCAGCAGCCATGCCAGCCTTGGCGGGGGATCCTACAATGAGCAGTTCTTC; CDR3: CASSHASLGGGSYNEQFF
size: .; V: TRBV11-2; J: TRBJ2-6; D: .; DNA: TGTGCCAGCAGCTTAGTTCGGTCTACAGCACGCTCTGGGGCCAACGTCCTGACTTTC; CDR3: CASSLVRSTARSGANVLTF
size: .; V: TRBV11-2; J: TRBJ2-3; D: TRBD1; DNA: TGTGCCAGCAGCTTACAGGGGGCAGATACGCAGTATTTT; CDR3: CASSLQGADTQYF
size: few; V: TRBV6-5; J: TRBJ1-6; D: .; DNA: TGTGCCAGCAGGGGGGGACCCACCAATTCACCCCTCCACTTT; CDR3: CASRGGPTNSPLHF
size: .; V: TRBV6-5; J: TRBJ2-1; D: TRBD2; DNA: TGTGCCAGCAGTTACTCCAGCGGGGGAAACTACAATGAGCAGTTCTTC; CDR3: CASSYSSGGNYNEQFF
size: .; V: TRBV6-5; J: TRBJ1-3; D: .; DNA: TGTGCCAGCAGTTACCGGGACCAGTTAAACACCATATATTTT; CDR3: CASSYRDQLNTIYF
size: .; V: TRBV4-3; J: TRBJ2-3; D: TRBD1; DNA: TGCGCCAGCAGCCAAGATCTAGGGACAGAGTGGTCCACAGATACGCAGTATTTT; CDR3: CASSQDLGTEWSTDTQYF
size: .; V: TRBV5-1; J: TRBJ2-5; D: TRBD2; DNA: TGCGCCAGCAGCTTGGAAGGCGGGGGGACCCAGTACTTC; CDR3: CASSLEGGGTQYF
size: .; V: TRBV4-2; J: TRBJ1-6; D: .; DNA: TGTGCCAGCAGCCAAGAACTGGGGGTAAGGTATTCACCCCTCCACTTT; CDR3: CASSQELGVRYSPLHF
size: .; V: TRBV4-2; J: TRBJ1-1; D: .; DNA: TGTGCCAGCAGCCTAATATGGGACTATCGCACTGAAGCTTTCTTT; CDR3: CASSLIWDYRTEAFF
size: .; V: TRBV28; J: TRBJ2-7; D: TRBD2; DNA: TGTGCCAGCAGGCGAATTGGCTCGACGGGAAGGGGAGAGCGGGGGCGGCACGAGCAGTACTTC; CDR3: CASRRIGSTGRGERGRHEQYF
size: few; V: TRBV29-1; J: TRBJ1-4; D: .; DNA: TGCAGCGTTGAAATCGTGGGTGAAAAACTGTTTTTT; CDR3: CSVEIVGEKLFF
size: .; V: TRBV6-1; J: TRBJ2-7; D: .; DNA: TGTGCCAGCAGTGATACTGAAGACGGTACCTACGAGCAGTACTTC; CDR3: CASSDTEDGTYEQYF
size: few; V: TRBV4-1; J: TRBJ1-1; D: .; DNA: TGCGCCAGCAGCCAAGAAGTCGGACACCTGAACACTGAAGCTTTCTTT; CDR3: CASSQEVGHLNTEAFF
size: .; V: TRBV6-5; J: TRBJ2-6; D: TRBD1; DNA: TGTGCCAGCAGTTTAGTGCAGGGGGCTGGGGCCAACGTCCTGACTTTC; CDR3: CASSLVQGAGANVLTF
size: .; V: TRBV18; J: TRBJ1-4; D: .; DNA: TGTGCCAGCTCACCCGCACTGAGCGGAACAAATGAAAAACTGTTTTTT; CDR3: CASSPALSGTNEKLFF
size: .; V: TRBV30; J: TRBJ1-2; D: .; DNA: TGTGCCTGGAGTGTAAATAGGTACTATGGCTACACCTTC; CDR3: CAWSVNRYYGYTF
size: .; V: TRBV6-6; J: TRBJ1-1; D: .; DNA: TGTGCCAGCAGCTGGCGGGGGGGCACTGAAGCTTTCTTT; CDR3: CASSWRGGTEAFF
size: once; V: TRBV7-9; J: TRBJ2-2; D: .; DNA: TGTGCCAGCACAGTAACCGACCAGGGACCCGGGGAGCTGTTTTTT; CDR3: CASTVTDQGPGELFF
size: .; V: TRBV7-6; J: TRBJ2-1; D: .; DNA: TGTGCCAGCAGCTTAGAGGGAAGGGGCGAGCAGTTCTTC; CDR3: CASSLEGRGEQFF
size: .; V: TRBV6-2/TRBV6-3; J: TRBJ2-1; D: .; DNA: TGTGCCAGCAGTTATACCGCTAGCTGGTCGAGCGAGCAGTTCTTC; CDR3: CASSYTASWSSEQFF
size: .; V: TRBV30; J: TRBJ1-3; D: .; DNA: TGTGCCTGGAGTGAGTTGAGATCTGGAAACACCATATATTTT; CDR3: CAWSELRSGNTIYF
size: .; V: TRBV5-4; J: TRBJ2-3; D: TRBD2; DNA: TGTGCCAGCAGCCTCGGGACTACGGGCACAGATACGCAGTATTTT; CDR3: CASSLGTTGTDTQYF
size: .; V: TRBV4-1; J: TRBJ1-2; D: TRBD1; DNA: TGCGCCAGCAGCACTCAAACAGGGGGCGGCTACACCTTC; CDR3: CASSTQTGGGYTF
size: .; V: TRBV5-1; J: TRBJ2-1; D: TRBD2; DNA: TGCGCCAGCAGCTTTTACGCGGGGGGGCGGAATGAGCAGTTCTTC; CDR3: CASSFYAGGRNEQFF
size: .; V: TRBV7-2; J: TRBJ1-2; D: .; DNA: TGTGCCAGCAGCTTAGGCCATATACTCTATGGCTACACCTTC; CDR3: CASSLGHILYGYTF
size: .; V: TRBV7-2; J: TRBJ1-3; D: .; DNA: TGTGCCAGCAGCTTACGGGGGAGTGGATCTGGAAACACCATATATTTT; CDR3: CASSLRGSGSGNTIYF
size: .; V: TRBV28; J: TRBJ1-5; D: .; DNA: TGTGCCAGCAGTTTCGTAAATAGCAATCAGCCCCAGCATTTT; CDR3: CASSFVNSNQPQHF
size: .; V: TRBV5-1; J: TRBJ2-3; D: .; DNA: TGCGCCAGCAGACATTACGGGGGACCCCCAGGGACAGATACGCAGTATTTT; CDR3: CASRHYGGPPGTDTQYF
size: .; V: TRBV5-4; J: TRBJ2-7; D: TRBD2; DNA: TGTGCCAGCAGCTTTGGAGCGGGAGCGCACTCCTACGAGCAGTACTTC; CDR3: CASSFGAGAHSYEQYF
size: .; V: TRBV4-1; J: TRBJ1-5; D: .; DNA: TGCGCCAGCAGCCAAGCCACGGGGGTCCAGCCCCAGCATTTT; CDR3: CASSQATGVQPQHF
size: .; V: TRBV18; J: TRBJ2-7; D: .; DNA: TGTGCCAGCTCCCCGGATGGGGGGTTTCAGTACTTC; CDR3: CASSPDGGFQYF
size: .; V: TRBV19; J: TRBJ1-5; D: .; DNA: TGTGCCAGCGCCCGTCAGGGTACTGTGCAGCCCCAGCATTTT; CDR3: CASARQGTVQPQHF
size: .; V: TRBV7-6; J: TRBJ2-3; D: TRBD2; DNA: TGTGCCAGCAGCAACCAAAGGAGCGGGGGGCCGACAGATACGCAGTATTTT; CDR3: CASSNQRSGGPTDTQYF
size: .; V: TRBV7-2; J: TRBJ2-1; D: TRBD1; DNA: TGTGCCAGCAGCTTGGACAGGGGGACCTACAATGAGCAGTTCTTC; CDR3: CASSLDRGTYNEQFF
size: .; V: TRBV6-5; J: TRBJ1-3; D: .; DNA: TGTGCCAGCAGCGGACAGTTCTCTGGAAACACCATATATTTT; CDR3: CASSGQFSGNTIYF
size: .; V: TRBV19; J: TRBJ1-5; D: .; DNA: TGTGCCAGTAGTACCCGGGGTCAGCCCCAGCATTTT; CDR3: CASSTRGQPQHF
size: .; V: TRBV7-9; J: TRBJ2-7; D: TRBD1; DNA: TGTGCCAGCAGCTTTGGACAGGGGTACGAGCAGTACTTC; CDR3: CASSFGQGYEQYF
size: .; V: TRBV4-3; J: TRBJ1-6; D: .; DNA: TGCGCCAGCAGCCAATCTCTGTCGGTACCGCCCCTCCACTTT; CDR3: CASSQSLSVPPLHF
size: .; V: TRBV28; J: TRBJ1-5; D: TRBD1; DNA: TGTGCCAGCAGTTCAGACAGGGTCATAGACTATCAGCCCCAGCATTTT; CDR3: CASSSDRVIDYQPQHF
size: .; V: TRBV6-5; J: TRBJ1-5; D: .; DNA: TGTGCCAGCAGTTACACCAAAAATCAGCCCCAGCATTTT; CDR3: CASSYTKNQPQHF
size: .; V: TRBV11-3; J: TRBJ2-5; D: .; DNA: TGTGCCAGCAGCTCAACTAGGACGGGAGAGACCCAGTACTTC; CDR3: CASSSTRTGETQYF